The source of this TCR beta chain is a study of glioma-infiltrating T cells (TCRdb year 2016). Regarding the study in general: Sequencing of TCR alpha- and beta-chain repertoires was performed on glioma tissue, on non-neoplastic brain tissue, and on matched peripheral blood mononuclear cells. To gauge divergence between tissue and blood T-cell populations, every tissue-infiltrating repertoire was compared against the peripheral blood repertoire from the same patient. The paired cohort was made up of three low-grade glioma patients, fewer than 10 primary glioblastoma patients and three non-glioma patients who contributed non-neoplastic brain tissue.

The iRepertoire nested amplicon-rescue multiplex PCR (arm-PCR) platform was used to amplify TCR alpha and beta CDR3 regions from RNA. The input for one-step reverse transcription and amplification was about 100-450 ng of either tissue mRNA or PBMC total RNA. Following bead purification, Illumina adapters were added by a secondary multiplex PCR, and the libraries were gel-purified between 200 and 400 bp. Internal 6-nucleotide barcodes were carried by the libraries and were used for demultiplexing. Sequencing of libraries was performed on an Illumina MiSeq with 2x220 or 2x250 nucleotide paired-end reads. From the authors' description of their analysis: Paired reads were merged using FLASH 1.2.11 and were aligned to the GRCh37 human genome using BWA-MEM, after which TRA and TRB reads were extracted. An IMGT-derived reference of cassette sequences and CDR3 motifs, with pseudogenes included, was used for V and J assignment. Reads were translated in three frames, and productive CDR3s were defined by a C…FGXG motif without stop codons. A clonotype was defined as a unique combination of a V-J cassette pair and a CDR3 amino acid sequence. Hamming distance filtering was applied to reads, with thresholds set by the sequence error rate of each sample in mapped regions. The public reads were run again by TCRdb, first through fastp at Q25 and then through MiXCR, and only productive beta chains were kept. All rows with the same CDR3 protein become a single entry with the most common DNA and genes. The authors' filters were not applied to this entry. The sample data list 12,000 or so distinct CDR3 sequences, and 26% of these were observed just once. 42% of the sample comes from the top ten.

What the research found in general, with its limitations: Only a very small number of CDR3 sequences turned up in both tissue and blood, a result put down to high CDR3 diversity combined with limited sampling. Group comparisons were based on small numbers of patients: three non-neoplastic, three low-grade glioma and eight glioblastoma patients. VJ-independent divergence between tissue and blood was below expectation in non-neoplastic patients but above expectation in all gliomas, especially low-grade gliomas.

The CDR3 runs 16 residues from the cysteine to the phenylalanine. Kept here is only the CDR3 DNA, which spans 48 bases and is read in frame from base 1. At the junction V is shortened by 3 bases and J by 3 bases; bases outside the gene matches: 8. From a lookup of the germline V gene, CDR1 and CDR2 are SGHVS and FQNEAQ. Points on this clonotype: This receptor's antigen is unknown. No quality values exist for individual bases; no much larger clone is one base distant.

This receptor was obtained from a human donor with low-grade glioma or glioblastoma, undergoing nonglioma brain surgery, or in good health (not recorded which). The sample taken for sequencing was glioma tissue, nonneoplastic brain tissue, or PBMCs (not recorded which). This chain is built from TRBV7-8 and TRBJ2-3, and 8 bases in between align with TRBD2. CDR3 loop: CASSLESGSGTDTQYF. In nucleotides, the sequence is TGTGCCAGCAGCTTGGAAAGCGGGAGTGGAACAGATACGCAGTATTTT.